These 11 T cell receptor beta chains share one sample of origin, sequenced in a study of blood T cell repertoires in COVID-19. Data came from immunoSEQ multiplex PCR; TCRdb stores just in-frame clones and leaves some out. The top ten clones hold nearly 0.95% of a sample with 120,000 to 150,000 clones, roughly 90% of them seen once. Material: peripheral blood. The receptors come from a woman aged 50 to 60 with acute or convalescent COVID-19.

This chain joins TRBV6-1 and TRBJ1-1; D is uncertain. CDR1 and CDR2 from the germline V gene are MNHNS and SASEGT. The V end was cut by 2 bases, the J end by 6 bases, with 16 bases between. The CDR3 is made up of 15 amino acids. The CDR3 DNA reads as TGTGCCAGCAGTGAACTCCGGGTGTTATCGTCTGAAGCTTTCTTT. Translation: CASSELRVLSSEAFF.

CDR3 nucleotides: TGTGCCAGCAGTTTACGAGGCCACAATCAGCCCCAGCATTTT. Translating gives CASSLRGHNQPQHF. The V gene is TRBV27, the J gene TRBJ1-5; unclear D gene. This CDR3 comprises 14 residues. Per the germline V gene, CDR1 is MNHEY and CDR2 is SMNVEV (reference sequence). Trimming removed 2 bases from V and 3 bases from J, with 8 bases in between.

The V call is TRBV6-5, the J call TRBJ1-2, with D possibly matching TRBD1 (6 bases). Germline-derived CDR1 and CDR2 are MNHEY and SVGAGI. This CDR3 has 14 residues. With 8 bases removed from V and 4 bases from J, the gap between germline ends came to 17 bases. The CDR3 DNA follows: TGTGCCAGCGGGAGGGAAGGGGGTCGCTATGGCTACACCTTC. Translated, it gives CASGREGGRYGYTF.

A word on this clone: The sample contains more than one DNA sequence encoding this CDR3. The chain combines TRBV19 with TRBJ2-1; 8 positions match TRBD2. The J segment lost 0 bases and the V segment lost 0 bases, leaving 1 base of the junction unmatched. The CDR3 runs to 16 residues. Germline assignment: CDR1 LNHDA and CDR2 SQIVND (reference sequence). The CDR3 is CASSIEAGGSYNEQFF. DNA for the CDR3: TGTGCCAGTAGTATAGAGGCGGGAGGCTCCTACAATGAGCAGTTCTTC.

CDR3 residues: CASSPISGNTIYF. The DNA for the CDR3 is TGTGCCAGCAGTCCTATTAGCGGAAACACCATATATTTT. This chain links TRBV2 with TRBJ1-3, with D unclear. Trimming took 5 bases from V and 4 from J, leaving 9 bases between them. Germline CDR1 and CDR2: SNHLY and FYNNEI. The CDR3 totals 13 residues.

The chain links TRBV10-3 to TRBJ2-2, with 9 positions matching TRBD2. Trimming took 2 bases from V and 3 from J; bases not matched to a gene: 4. The CDR3 sequence is 16 residues long. Germline CDR1 ENHRY, CDR2 SYGVKD. CDR3 residues: CAISEERGVDTGELFF. The CDR3 region has the DNA TGTGCCATCAGTGAGGAGCGGGGGGTCGACACCGGGGAGCTGTTTTTT.

J is TRBJ2-3 and V is TRBV27, with D possibly matching TRBD1 (5 bases). Trimming stripped 4 bases from V and 1 base from J, with 12 bases between. This CDR3 is 15 amino acids long. The germline V gene encodes CDR1 MNHEY and CDR2 SMNVEV (reference sequence). This chain's CDR3 is CASSWAGPRTDTQYF. CDR3 in DNA: TGTGCCAGCAGTTGGGCAGGGCCCCGCACAGATACGCAGTATTTT.

V and J are TRBV5-1 and TRBJ1-5; TRBD1 agrees at 8 bases. Germline V gene sequence: CDR1 SGHRS, CDR2 YFSETQ. CDR3 length: 15 amino acids. The V and J ends lost 0 bases and 5 bases, in that order; junction bases with no gene match: 4. This CDR3 is CASSLGGQGYQPQHF. CDR3 nucleotides: TGCGCCAGCAGCTTGGGTGGACAGGGCTATCAGCCCCAGCATTTT.

The chain carries TRBV19 and TRBJ1-1; TRBD1 aligns across 8 bases. CDR3 size: 14 residues. Germline-derived CDR1 and CDR2 are LNHDA and SQIVND (reference sequence). The V gene end was trimmed by 7 bases and the J gene end by 3 bases; junction bases not matched to a gene: 7. This CDR3 is CASTLQGAHTEAFF. As DNA, the CDR3 is TGTGCCAGTACCCTCCAGGGGGCGCACACTGAAGCTTTCTTT.

The V call is TRBV11-3, the J call TRBJ2-1; D perhaps matches TRBD1 (5 bases). Germline V lookup: CDR1 SGHNT, CDR2 YENEEA. The V end lost 5 bases, the J end lost 9 bases, and 20 bases lay between the germline ends. This CDR3 comprises 15 residues. The DNA for the CDR3 is TGTGCCAGCAGCCCTAGACTGGGGCACGAAGGTGAGCAGTTCTTC. This translates into CASSPRLGHEGEQFF.

V gene TRBV5-6 combines with J gene TRBJ1-3; TRBD1 is a possible D gene (5 bases). The CDR3 is 14 amino acids. CDR1 and CDR2 from the germline V gene are SGHDT and YYEEEE. Between the trimmed V and J ends, which lost 3 bases and 1 base, there was a span of 8 bases. This CDR3 reads CASSSPGSGNTIYF. The CDR3 DNA reads as TGTGCCAGCAGCTCACCAGGGTCTGGAAACACCATATATTTT. Full variable domain (remainder filled in from reference TRBV5-6 and TRBJ1-3): DAGVTQSPTHLIKTRGQQVTLRCSPKSGHDTVSWYQQALGQGPQFIFQYYEEEERQRGNFPDRFSGHQFPNYSSELNVNALLLGDSALYLCASSSPGSGNTIYFGEGSWLTVV.